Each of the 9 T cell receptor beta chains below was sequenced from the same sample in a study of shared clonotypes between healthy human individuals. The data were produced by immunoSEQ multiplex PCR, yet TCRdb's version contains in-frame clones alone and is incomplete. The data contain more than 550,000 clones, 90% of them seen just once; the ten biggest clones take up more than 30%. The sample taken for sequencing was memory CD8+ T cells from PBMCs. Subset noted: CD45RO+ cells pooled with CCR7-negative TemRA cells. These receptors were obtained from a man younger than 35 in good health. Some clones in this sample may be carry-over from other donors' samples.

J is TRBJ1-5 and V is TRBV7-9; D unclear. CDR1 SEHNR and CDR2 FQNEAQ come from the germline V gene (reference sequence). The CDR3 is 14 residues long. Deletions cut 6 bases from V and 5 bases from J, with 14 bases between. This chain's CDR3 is CASSPGILDQPQHF. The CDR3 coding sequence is TGTGCCAGCAGTCCGGGCATACTCGATCAGCCCCAGCATTTT. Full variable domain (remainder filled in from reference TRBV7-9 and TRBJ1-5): DTGVSQNPRHKITKRGQNVTFRCDPISEHNRLYWYRQTLGQGPEFLTYFQNEAQLEKSRLLSDRFSAERPKGSFSTLEIQRTEQGDSAMYLCASSPGILDQPQHFGDGTRLSIL.

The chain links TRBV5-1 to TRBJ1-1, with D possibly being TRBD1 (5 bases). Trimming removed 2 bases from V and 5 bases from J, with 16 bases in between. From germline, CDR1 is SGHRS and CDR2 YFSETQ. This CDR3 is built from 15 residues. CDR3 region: CASSLLDPGGTEAFF. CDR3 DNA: TGCGCCAGCAGCTTATTGGACCCCGGGGGGACTGAAGCTTTCTTT.

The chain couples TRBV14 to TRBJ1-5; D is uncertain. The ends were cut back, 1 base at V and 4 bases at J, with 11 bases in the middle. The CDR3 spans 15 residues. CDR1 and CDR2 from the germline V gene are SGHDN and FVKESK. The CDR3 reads CASSQVWGGNQPQHF. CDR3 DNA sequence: TGTGCCAGCAGCCAAGTTTGGGGAGGAAATCAGCCCCAGCATTTT.

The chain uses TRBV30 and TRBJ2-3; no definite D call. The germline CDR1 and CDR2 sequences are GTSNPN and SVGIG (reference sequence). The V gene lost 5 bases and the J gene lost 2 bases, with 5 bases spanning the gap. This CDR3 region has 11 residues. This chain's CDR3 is CAWDHTDTQYF. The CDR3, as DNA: TGTGCCTGGGACCACACAGATACGCAGTATTTT.

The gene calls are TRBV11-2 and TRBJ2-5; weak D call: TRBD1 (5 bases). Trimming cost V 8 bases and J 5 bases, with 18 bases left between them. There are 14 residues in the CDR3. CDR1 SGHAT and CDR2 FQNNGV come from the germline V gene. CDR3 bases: TGTGCCAGCTCCAGAGACAGTCGGAGCGAGACCCAGTACTTC. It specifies CASSRDSRSETQYF.

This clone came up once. The CDR3 here is CASSFGREYEQYF. In DNA, the CDR3 is TGTGCCAGCAGTTTCGGCAGGGAATACGAGCAGTACTTC. V usage is TRBV27 and J usage is TRBJ2-5, with D possibly matching TRBD1 (5 bases). TRBJ2-7 explains the end of the DNA better; the J call may be wrong. The germline CDR1 and CDR2 sequences are MNHEY and SMNVEV (reference sequence). The CDR3 consists of 13 residues.

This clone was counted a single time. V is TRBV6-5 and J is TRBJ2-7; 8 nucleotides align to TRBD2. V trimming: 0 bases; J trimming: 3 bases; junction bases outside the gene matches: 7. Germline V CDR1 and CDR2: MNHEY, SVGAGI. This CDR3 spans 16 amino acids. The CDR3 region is CASSYSTGTRYYEQYF. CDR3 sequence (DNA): TGTGCCAGCAGTTACTCAACCGGGACTAGGTACTACGAGCAGTACTTC.

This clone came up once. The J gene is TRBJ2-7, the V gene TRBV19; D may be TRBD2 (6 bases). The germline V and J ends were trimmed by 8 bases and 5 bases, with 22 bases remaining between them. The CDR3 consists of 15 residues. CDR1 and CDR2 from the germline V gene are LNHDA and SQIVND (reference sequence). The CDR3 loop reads CASATRLVSIHEQYF. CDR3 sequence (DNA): TGTGCCAGTGCAACAAGACTAGTTAGCATCCACGAGCAGTACTTC.

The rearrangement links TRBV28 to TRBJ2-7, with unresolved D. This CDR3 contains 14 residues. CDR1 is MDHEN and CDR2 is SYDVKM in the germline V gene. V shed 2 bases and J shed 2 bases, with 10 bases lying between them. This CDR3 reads CASSLVGQTYEQYF. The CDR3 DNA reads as TGTGCCAGCAGTTTAGTGGGCCAGACCTACGAGCAGTACTTC.